One and the same sample provided the 18 T cell receptor beta chains below, sequenced in a study of blood T cell repertoires in COVID-19. Sequencing was performed with immunoSEQ multiplex PCR; in TCRdb, only in-frame clones are kept and a portion is missing. In the table there are about 160,000 clones, 70% to 90% of which are singletons. Sequencing used PBMCs or T cells enriched from blood (not recorded which). Receptor source: a woman aged 50 to 60 who had recovered from COVID-19.

This clone occurred once. The CDR3 loop is CASSLGIGQGYEQYV. CDR3 in DNA: TGTGCCAGCAGTTTGGGCATTGGGCAGGGCTACGAGCAGTACGTC. V and J are TRBV5-6 and TRBJ2-7, with D perhaps TRBD1 (5 bases). The germline CDR1 and CDR2 sequences are SGHDT and YYEEEE. CDR3 length equals 15 residues.

The chain employs TRBV12-5 and TRBJ1-1; D call uncertain. The CDR3 has 15 residues. The germline V gene encodes CDR1 LGHNT and CDR2 FRNRAP. Trimming left V 2 bases short and J 5 bases short, with 15 bases between. CDR3 nucleotide sequence: TGTGCTAGTGGTTTGTCGGGCGGGAAACCGACTGAAGCTTTCTTT. It yields the protein CASGLSGGKPTEAFF.

This clone has a handful of counts. This sequence joins TRBV6-2 or TRBV6-3 and TRBJ2-2, with D tentatively TRBD2 (9 bases). The CDR3 has 19 amino acids. Trimming shortened V by 4 bases and J by 6 bases, and 27 bases separated the two germline ends. Germline values: CDR1 MNHEY, CDR2 SVGEGT. In nucleotides, the CDR3 is TGTGCCAGCAGTTCTACCCCAGGGGGCCTAGCGGGAATACCCGGGGAGCTGTTTTTT. This gives the protein CASSSTPGGLAGIPGELFF.

The chain recombines TRBV7-9 with TRBJ1-3, with a weak D call TRBD1 (5 bases). The CDR3 has 14 residues. The ends were cut back, 5 bases at V and 7 bases at J, with 15 bases in the middle. Germline lookup yields CDR1 SEHNR and CDR2 FQNEAQ (reference sequence). In DNA, the CDR3 is TGTGCCAGCAGCGTCCACCAGGGAACTAACACCATATATTTT. Protein: CASSVHQGTNTIYF.

This chain joins TRBV7-8 and TRBJ2-1, with unresolved D. Germline-derived CDR1 and CDR2 are SGHVS and FQNEAQ. The V gene lost 1 base and the J gene lost 4 bases, with 5 bases spanning the gap. The CDR3 extends over 13 amino acids. The CDR3 nucleotides read TGTGCCAGCAGCTTAGGGCGGTACAATGAGCAGTTCTTC. This translates into CASSLGRYNEQFF. The full variable domain, its missing parts supplied by reference TRBV7-8 and TRBJ2-1, is GAGVSQSPRYKVAKRGQDVALRCDPISGHVSLFWYQQALGQGPEFLTYFQNEAQLDKSGLPSDRFFAERPEGSVSTLKIQRTQQEDSAVYLCASSLGRYNEQFFGPGTRLTVL.

The V and J genes are TRBV19 and TRBJ2-7; 8 bases line up with TRBD2. Germline loops: CDR1 LNHDA, CDR2 SQIVND (reference sequence). The V segment lost 6 bases and the J segment 7 bases; nucleotides outside the gene matches: 14. This CDR3 has 15 amino acids. The CDR3 bases are TGTGCCAGTAGCCCTCGGGCGGGGGGATTCGGAGAGCAGTACGTC. Encoded protein: CASSPRAGGFGEQYV.

The chain uses TRBV27 and TRBJ2-5, with 11 positions matching TRBD2. This CDR3 is 16 amino acids long. V was pared by 5 bases and J by 2 bases, with 7 bases of the junction left unmatched. Germline-derived CDR1 and CDR2 are MNHEY and SMNVEV (reference sequence). The CDR3 loop is CASSPLGTSGQETQYF. The CDR3 region has the DNA TGTGCCAGCAGTCCCCTCGGGACTAGCGGACAAGAGACCCAGTACTTC.

This rearrangement joins TRBV6-2 or TRBV6-3 to TRBJ2-5; TRBD1 might be the D (6 bases). The CDR3 has 13 amino acids. CDR1 and CDR2 from the germline V gene are MNHEY and SVGEGT. Trimming shortened V by 6 bases and J by 3 bases, and 11 bases separated the two germline ends. The CDR3 DNA is TGTGCCAGCAGCCCCCAGGGGAAAGAGACCCAGTACTTC. It translates to CASSPQGKETQYF.

The V and J genes are TRBV5-1 and TRBJ1-6; D remains unclear. V was trimmed by 4 bases and J by 8 bases, leaving 19 bases between them. Looked up from germline, CDR1 is SGHRS and CDR2 is YFSETQ. This CDR3 is 16 amino acids long. The CDR3 bases are TGCGCCAGCAGCCCTCGGTCGGCCGCGGGAGATTCACCCCTCCACTTT. Translated, it gives CASSPRSAAGDSPLHF.

The rearrangement uses TRBV12-3 or TRBV12-4 and TRBJ2-7; no clear D. This CDR3 is built from 13 residues. The germline V and J ends were trimmed by 2 bases and 3 bases, with 8 bases remaining between them. This CDR3 is CASSLKSDYEQYV. CDR3 sequence (DNA): TGTGCCAGCAGTTTAAAGAGCGACTACGAGCAGTACGTC.

The V and J genes are TRBV5-6 and TRBJ2-5; 9 nucleotides line up with TRBD1. With 7 bases clipped from V and 4 bases from J, the junction kept 8 bases outside the gene matches. The CDR3 sequence is 14 residues long. CDR1 and CDR2 from the germline V gene are SGHDT and YYEEEE. For the CDR3, the DNA is TGTGCCAGCCGAGGGACAGGGAAAGGAGAGACCCAGTACTTC. Translating gives CASRGTGKGETQYF.

The rearrangement links TRBV7-2 to TRBJ1-4; D possibly corresponds to TRBD1 (5 bases). Trimming cost V 4 bases and J 3 bases, with 9 bases left between them. Per the germline V gene, CDR1 is SGHTA and CDR2 is FQGNSA. The CDR3 has 14 amino acids. CDR3 DNA sequence: TGTGCCAGCAGCTCCCCGGGGGCTAATGAAAAACTGTTTTTT. It yields the protein CASSSPGANEKLFF.

V usage is TRBV7-9 and J usage is TRBJ2-1, with 11 bases matching TRBD2. CDR3 length equals 16 residues. Germline V gives CDR1 SEHNR, CDR2 FQNEAQ (reference sequence). Trimming at V came to 5 bases and at J to 12 bases, leaving 15 bases not matched to a gene. CDR3 amino acids: CASSARLAGSFLRQFF. The CDR3 DNA reads TGTGCCAGCAGCGCCAGACTAGCGGGATCATTTTTGCGGCAGTTCTTC.

This clone was seen ten or more times. The chain carries TRBV6-4 and TRBJ2-2; the match to TRBD2 covers 7 bases. V was clipped by 7 bases and J by 4 bases; unmatched bases: 6. The CDR3 is 14 amino acids. Germline V gene sequence: CDR1 MRHNA, CDR2 SNTAGT. CDR3 sequence (DNA): TGTGCCAGCACAACTAGCGCGGGCACCGGGGAGCTGTTTTTT. Protein sequence: CASTTSAGTGELFF.

The chain recombines TRBV7-7 with TRBJ2-2; D is ambiguous. The CDR3 consists of 13 residues. The V end lost 3 bases, the J end lost 6 bases, and 8 bases lay between the germline ends. Germline V gene sequence: CDR1 SSHAT, CDR2 FNYEAQ (reference sequence). The CDR3 protein is CASSFDRAGELFF. The CDR3, as DNA: TGTGCCAGCAGCTTTGACCGGGCCGGGGAGCTGTTTTTT.

This rearrangement joins TRBV18 to TRBJ2-1; 8 nucleotides line up with TRBD2. Germline V lookup: CDR1 KGHSH, CDR2 LQKENI. V lost 0 bases and J lost 1; bases outside the gene matches: 2. The CDR3 sequence is 16 residues long. CDR3 DNA sequence: TGTGCCAGCTCACCACCAGCGGGAGCTTCCTACAATGAGCAGTTCTTC. Translated, it gives CASSPPAGASYNEQFF. Full variable domain (remainder filled in from reference TRBV18 and TRBJ2-1): NAGVMQNPRHLVRRRGQEARLRCSPMKGHSHVYWYRQLPEEGLKFMVYLQKENIIDESGMPKERFSAEFPKEGPSILRIQQVVRGDSAAYFCASSPPAGASYNEQFFGPGTRLTVL.

The chain joins TRBV28 to TRBJ1-6, with 8 nucleotides matching TRBD1. The CDR3 has 17 amino acids. V gave up 1 base and J gave up 6 bases; unmatched junction bases: 8. Germline V lookup: CDR1 MDHEN, CDR2 SYDVKM. The CDR3 DNA reads as TGTGCCAGCAGTTTATTTACGGCAGGGGGCCGTAATTCACCCCTCCACTTT. Translation: CASSLFTAGGRNSPLHF. The full variable domain, completed using reference TRBV28 and TRBJ1-6, is DVKVTQSSRYLVKRTGEKVFLECVQDMDHENMFWYRQDPGLGLRLIYFSYDVKMKEKGDIPEGYSVSREKKERFSLILESASTNQTSMYLCASSLFTAGGRNSPLHFGNGTRLTVT.

This chain joins TRBV30 and TRBJ1-5; tentatively, D is TRBD1 (5 bases). This CDR3 is built from 13 residues. The germline V and J ends were trimmed by 1 base and 1 base, with 5 bases remaining between them. Germline values: CDR1 GTSNPN, CDR2 SVGIG (reference sequence). This CDR3 is CAWSGQSNQPQHF. As DNA, the CDR3 is TGTGCCTGGAGTGGACAGAGCAATCAGCCCCAGCATTTT.